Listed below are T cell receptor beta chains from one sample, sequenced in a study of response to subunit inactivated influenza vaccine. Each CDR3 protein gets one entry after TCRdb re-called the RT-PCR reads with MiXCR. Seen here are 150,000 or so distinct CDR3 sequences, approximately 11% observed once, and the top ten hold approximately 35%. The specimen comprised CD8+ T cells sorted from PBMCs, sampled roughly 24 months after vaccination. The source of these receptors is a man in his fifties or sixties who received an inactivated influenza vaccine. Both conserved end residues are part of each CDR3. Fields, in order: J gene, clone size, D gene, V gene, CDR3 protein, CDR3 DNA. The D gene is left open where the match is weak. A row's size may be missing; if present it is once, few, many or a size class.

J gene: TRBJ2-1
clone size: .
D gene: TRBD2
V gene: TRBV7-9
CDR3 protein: CASSPPAGGYNEQFF
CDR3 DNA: TGTGCCAGCAGCCCGCCCGCGGGAGGGTACAATGAGCAGTTCTTC

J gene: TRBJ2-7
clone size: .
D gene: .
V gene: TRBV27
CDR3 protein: CASSLGSRGKQYF
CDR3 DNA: TGTGCCAGCAGTTTAGGCAGTAGGGGAAAGCAGTACTTC

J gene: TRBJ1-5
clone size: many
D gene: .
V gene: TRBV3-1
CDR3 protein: CASSQKTGSQPQHF
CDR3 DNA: TGTGCCAGCAGCCAAAAAACAGGGAGTCAGCCCCAGCATTTT

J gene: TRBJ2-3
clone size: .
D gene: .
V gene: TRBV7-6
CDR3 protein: CASSYYLGDTQYF
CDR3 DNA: TGTGCCAGCAGCTACTACCTGGGGGATACGCAGTATTTT

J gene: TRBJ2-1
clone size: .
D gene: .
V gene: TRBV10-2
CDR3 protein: CASTPPGRGYSYNEQFF
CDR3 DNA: TGCGCCAGCACCCCACCCGGGCGGGGTTACTCCTACAATGAGCAGTTCTTC

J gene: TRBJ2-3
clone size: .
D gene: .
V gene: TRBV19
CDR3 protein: CASSIEAPGDGTDTQYF
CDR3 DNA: TGTGCCAGTAGTATAGAGGCGCCGGGGGACGGCACAGATACGCAGTATTTT

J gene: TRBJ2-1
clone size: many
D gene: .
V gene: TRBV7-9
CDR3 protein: CASSLAMDEQFF
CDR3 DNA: TGTGCCAGCAGCTTAGCGATGGATGAGCAGTTCTTC

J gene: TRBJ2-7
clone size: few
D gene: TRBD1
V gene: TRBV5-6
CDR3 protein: CASSGTGTGGYEQYF
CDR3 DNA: TGTGCCAGCAGCGGAACCGGGACAGGGGGCTACGAGCAGTACTTC

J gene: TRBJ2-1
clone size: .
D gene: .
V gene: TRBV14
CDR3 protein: CASSQDITPGTYNEQFF
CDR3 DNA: TGTGCCAGCAGCCAAGACATAACACCAGGTACCTACAATGAGCAGTTCTTC

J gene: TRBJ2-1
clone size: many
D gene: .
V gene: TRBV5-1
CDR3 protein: CASRKGSSYNEQFF
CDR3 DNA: TGCGCCAGCAGAAAGGGGAGCTCCTACAATGAGCAGTTCTTC

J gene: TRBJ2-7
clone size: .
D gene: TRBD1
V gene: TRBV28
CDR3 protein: CASSLTPGTGSSYEQYF
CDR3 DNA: TGTGCCAGCAGTCTAACCCCCGGGACAGGTAGCTCCTACGAGCAGTACTTC

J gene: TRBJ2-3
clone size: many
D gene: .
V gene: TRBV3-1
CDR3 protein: CASSRGGALTDTQYF
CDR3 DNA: TGTGCCAGCAGCCGGGGGGGGGCCCTCACAGATACGCAGTATTTT

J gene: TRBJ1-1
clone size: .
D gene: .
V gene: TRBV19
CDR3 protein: CASSIDLGSKNTEAFF
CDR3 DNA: TGTGCCAGTAGTATAGATCTTGGTTCGAAGAACACTGAAGCTTTCTTT

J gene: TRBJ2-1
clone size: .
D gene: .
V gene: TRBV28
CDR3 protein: CASSFDNEQFF
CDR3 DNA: TGTGCCAGCAGTTTTGACAATGAGCAGTTCTTC